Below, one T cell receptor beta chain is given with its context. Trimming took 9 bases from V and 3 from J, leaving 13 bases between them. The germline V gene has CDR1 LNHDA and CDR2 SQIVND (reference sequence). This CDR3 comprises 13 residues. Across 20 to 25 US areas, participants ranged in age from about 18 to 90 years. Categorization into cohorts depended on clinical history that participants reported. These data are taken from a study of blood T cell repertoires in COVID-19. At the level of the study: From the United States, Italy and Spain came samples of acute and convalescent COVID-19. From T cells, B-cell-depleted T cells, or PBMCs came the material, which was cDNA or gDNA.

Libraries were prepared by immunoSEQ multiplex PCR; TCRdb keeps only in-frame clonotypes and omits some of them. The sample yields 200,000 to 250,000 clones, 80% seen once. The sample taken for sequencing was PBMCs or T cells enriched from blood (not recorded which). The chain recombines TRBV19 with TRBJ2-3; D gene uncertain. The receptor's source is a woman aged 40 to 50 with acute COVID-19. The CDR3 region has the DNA TGTGCCAGCCAGAACTCAGGTACAGATACGCAGTATTTT. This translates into CASQNSGTDTQYF.